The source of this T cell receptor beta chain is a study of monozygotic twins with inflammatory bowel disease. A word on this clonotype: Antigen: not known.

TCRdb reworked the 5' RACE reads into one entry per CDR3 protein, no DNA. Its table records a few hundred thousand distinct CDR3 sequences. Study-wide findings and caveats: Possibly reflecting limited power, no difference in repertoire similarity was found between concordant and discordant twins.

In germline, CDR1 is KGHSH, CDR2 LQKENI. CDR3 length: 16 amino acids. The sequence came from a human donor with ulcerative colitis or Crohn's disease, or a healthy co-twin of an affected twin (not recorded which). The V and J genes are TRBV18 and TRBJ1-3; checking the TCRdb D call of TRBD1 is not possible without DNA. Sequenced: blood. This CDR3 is CASSPGDPNSGNTIYF.